This passage covers 32 T cell receptor beta chains from one sample sequenced in a study of cytomegalovirus exposure and HLA in healthy donors (dated by TCRdb to about 2017). The library was generated by the immunoSEQ multiplex PCR assay. A mixture of 60 forward primers for TCR Vbeta segments and 13 reverse primers for TCR Jbeta segments was used in the multiplex PCR. TCRdb re-hosts the immuneACCESS table, in-frame sequences only. Its copies lack some clones; in the studies checked, an unresolved V gene accounts for under half of them, and the cause for the rest is not known. Here the sample has approximately 78,000 clones; approximately 88% occur a single time. Jointly, the top ten make up roughly 2.6% of the sample. Sequencing was carried out using PBMCs. The receptors were gathered from a woman in her forties or fifties in good health and CMV-seronegative.

This chain links TRBV6-4 with TRBJ2-3; 9 nucleotides line up with TRBD1. Germline CDR1 and CDR2: MRHNA and SNTAGT. The CDR3 extends over 15 amino acids. Germline trimming cut 2 bases from V and 3 bases from J; bases unmatched to any gene: 3. CDR3 amino acids: CASSDPGQGTDTQYF. The CDR3 DNA follows: TGTGCCAGCAGTGACCCGGGACAGGGAACAGATACGCAGTATTTT.

The chain couples TRBV7-2 to TRBJ1-5; D possibly corresponds to TRBD1 (6 bases). Deletions cut 6 bases from V and 1 base from J, with 13 bases between. Germline V gene lookup returns CDR1 SGHTA and CDR2 FQGNSA. The CDR3 runs 15 residues. CDR3 residues: CASRIQGNSNQPQHF. Here the CDR3 DNA reads TGTGCCAGCAGGATCCAGGGGAACAGCAATCAGCCCCAGCATTTT. The entire variable domain, with the rest obtained from reference TRBV7-2 and TRBJ1-5, is as follows: GAGVSQSPSNKVTEKGKDVELRCDPISGHTALYWYRQSLGQGLEFLIYFQGNSAPDKSGLPSDRFSAERTGGSVSTLTIQRTQQEDSAVYLCASRIQGNSNQPQHFGDGTRLSIL.

This chain connects TRBV21-1 to TRBJ1-2; TRBD1 is taken as the D call from the table, unchecked against the DNA. TRBV21-1 is a pseudogene. The CDR3 extends over 16 amino acids. This chain's CDR3 is CASSKGKEGAHYGYTF. The DNA for the CDR3 is TGTGCCAGCAGCAAAGGGAAGGAGGGGGCCCACTATGGCTACACCTTC.

This clone was seen only once. V gene TRBV2 combines with J gene TRBJ2-1, with D possibly matching TRBD2 (6 bases). This CDR3 is 14 amino acids long. The ends were cut back, 3 bases at V and 3 bases at J, with 9 bases in the middle. The germline V gene encodes CDR1 SNHLY and CDR2 FYNNEI. The CDR3 reads CASSDSGVYNEQFF. The DNA of the CDR3 is TGTGCCAGCAGTGATAGCGGAGTCTACAATGAGCAGTTCTTC.

The chain employs TRBV7-8 and TRBJ1-1; 7 bases are shared with TRBD1. The CDR3 contains 14 residues. Germline CDR1 reads SGHVS; CDR2 reads FQNEAQ. V was pared by 4 bases and J by 3 bases, with 5 bases of the junction left unmatched. The DNA for the CDR3 is TGTGCCAGCAGCTCAAGTACAGGGGACACTGAAGCTTTCTTT. Its translation is CASSSSTGDTEAFF.

The CDR3 region is CASSYLLRTGQETQYF. The CDR3 DNA reads as TGTGCCAGCAGTTACCTTTTGAGGACAGGGCAAGAGACCCAGTACTTC. This chain connects TRBV6-6 to TRBJ2-5; TRBD1 matches at 8 bases. The trim removed 2 bases at V and 2 bases at J, leaving 7 bases unmatched. The CDR3 sequence is 16 residues long. Germline values: CDR1 MNHNY, CDR2 SVGAGI (reference sequence).

This clone has only one observation. This rearrangement joins TRBV28 to TRBJ2-7; TRBD2 aligns across 7 bases. Losses at the gene ends were 3 bases for V and 3 bases for J; bases not matched to a gene: 11. Germline lookup yields CDR1 MDHEN and CDR2 SYDVKM. The CDR3 runs 16 residues. The CDR3, as DNA: TGTGCCAGCAGTTTCAGGATTCGCGGGAGAATCTACGAGCAGTACTTC. The encoded protein is CASSFRIRGRIYEQYF.

This chain uses TRBV25-1 with TRBJ2-6; 7 bases match TRBD1. This CDR3 region has 17 residues. The ends lost 3 bases at V and 3 bases at J; junction bases unmatched: 8. Germline V gene lookup returns CDR1 MGHDK and CDR2 SYGVNS. CDR3 sequence: CASSDTNRGYGANVLTF. The CDR3 DNA follows: TGTGCCAGCAGTGATACAAACAGGGGTTATGGGGCCAACGTCCTGACTTTC.

V and J are TRBV29-1 and TRBJ2-2, with 10 nucleotides matching TRBD2. Per germline, CDR1 SQVTM and CDR2 ANQGSEA. V was clipped by 7 bases and J by 7 bases; unmatched bases: 12. This CDR3 region has 15 residues. The CDR3 nucleotides are TGCAGCGGGGGATCTAGCGGGAGTATTCACGGGGAGCTGTTTTTT. This translates into CSGGSSGSIHGELFF.

This chain uses TRBV18 with TRBJ1-2; 9 positions match TRBD1. With V trimmed by 3 bases and J by 3 bases, 8 bases remained unmatched. This CDR3 has 16 amino acids. Germline CDR1 KGHSH, CDR2 LQKENI. The CDR3 nucleotides are TGTGCCAGCTCACCTTCGGGACAGGGCACTCACTATGGCTACACCTTC. Protein: CASSPSGQGTHYGYTF.

Only a few counts were recorded for this clone. The chain has TRBV6-1 and TRBJ2-7; no definite D call. The CDR3 has 12 residues. CDR1 and CDR2 from the germline V gene are MNHNS and SASEGT. V was pared by 6 bases and J by 0 bases, with 6 bases between. The CDR3 DNA reads TGTGCCAGCAGACAGAACTCCTACGAGCAGTACGTC. This codes for CASRQNSYEQYV.

This clone has a single count. The V call is TRBV2, the J call TRBJ2-5; D gene uncertain. Trimming took 11 bases from V and 1 from J, leaving 11 bases between them. Germline V gene lookup returns CDR1 SNHLY and CDR2 FYNNEI. CDR3 length: 12 amino acids. CDR3 bases: TGTGCCGGTGCGGAGTTCCAAGAGACCCAGTACTTC. Protein: CAGAEFQETQYF.

A note on this clone: Other DNA sequences within the sample encode an identical CDR3. J is TRBJ2-7 and V is TRBV4-1, with D perhaps matching TRBD2 (6 bases). The CDR3 is 13 residues long. V dropped 0 bases and J dropped 3 bases, with 6 bases sitting between them. Germline lookup yields CDR1 MGHRA and CDR2 YSYEKL. In DNA form, the CDR3 reads TGCGCCAGCAGCCAAGAGGGGGGCTACGAGCAGTACTTC. Amino acid sequence: CASSQEGGYEQYF.

V is TRBV6-5 and J is TRBJ2-7; the match to TRBD1 covers 7 bases. Germline V gene data show CDR1 as MNHEY and CDR2 as SVGAGI. The CDR3 covers 15 residues. Trimming removed 7 bases from V and 1 base from J; junction bases left unmatched: 10. The CDR3 region is CASTNGAGGSYEQYF. DNA for the CDR3: TGTGCCAGCACCAACGGGGCAGGGGGATCCTACGAGCAGTACTTC.

The chain recombines TRBV29-1 with TRBJ2-3, with D perhaps TRBD1 (6 bases). This CDR3 is 13 amino acids long. V was clipped by 3 bases and J by 2 bases, with 9 bases between them. The V gene's germline CDR1 is SQVTM and CDR2 ANQGSEA. The CDR3 DNA reads TGCAGCGTTGACCGGGACATCACAGATACGCAGTATTTT. It yields the protein CSVDRDITDTQYF.

About this clone: This is likely a read error, given that the CDR3 carries no conserved phenylalanine or tryptophan at its end. The chain recombines TRBV5-1 with TRBJ1-1; a weak D match, TRBD1 (5 bases). Germline assignment: CDR1 SGHRS and CDR2 YFSETQ. This CDR3 comprises 15 residues. Trimming left V 0 bases short and J 4 bases short, with 13 bases between. CDR3 in DNA: TGCGCCAGCAGCTTGGAGGCAGGGTCAGGCACTGAAGCTTTCCTT. This encodes CASSLEAGSGTEAFL.

J is TRBJ2-1 and V is TRBV30, with no clear D. Trimming removed 4 bases from V and 9 bases from J, with 13 bases in between. Germline V CDR1 and CDR2: GTSNPN, SVGIG (reference sequence). The CDR3 consists of 12 residues. The CDR3 reads CAWNSLWSEQFF. DNA for the CDR3: TGTGCCTGGAATAGTTTGTGGAGTGAGCAGTTCTTC.

The chain is built from TRBV27 and TRBJ2-3; TRBD2 is a possible D gene (6 bases). Per germline, CDR1 MNHEY and CDR2 SMNVEV (reference sequence). V gave up 6 bases and J gave up 3 bases, with 10 bases separating them. The CDR3 spans 13 residues. The CDR3: CASRYGTTDTQYF. In DNA, the CDR3 is TGTGCCAGCAGATACGGGACTACAGATACGCAGTATTTT.

CDR3 sequence reads: CASSLRSGRDTDTQYF. For the CDR3, the DNA is TGTGCCAGCAGCTTGCGTAGCGGGCGAGACACAGATACGCAGTATTTT. The chain is built from TRBV5-4 and TRBJ2-3, with 7 bases identical to TRBD2. This CDR3 is built from 16 residues. V gave up 1 base and J gave up 2 bases; unmatched junction bases: 7. Germline V gene sequence: CDR1 SGHNT, CDR2 YYREEE (reference sequence).

This chain uses TRBV28 with TRBJ1-4; TRBD1 agrees at 10 bases. CDR3 length equals 17 residues. Looked up from germline, CDR1 is MDHEN and CDR2 is SYDVKM. The ends lost 2 bases at V and 0 bases at J; junction bases unmatched: 3. The CDR3 sequence is CASSLRGQGATNEKLFF. CDR3 bases: TGTGCCAGCAGTTTAAGAGGACAGGGGGCAACTAATGAAAAACTGTTTTTT.

V and J are TRBV11-2 and TRBJ1-1; 11 positions agree with TRBD1. The CDR3 length is 15 residues. V lost 6 bases and J lost 2; bases outside the gene matches: 5. CDR1 and CDR2 (germline): SGHAT, FQNNGV. CDR3 protein: CASRVRTGGNTEAFF. CDR3 sequence (DNA): TGTGCCAGCAGAGTTCGGACAGGGGGCAACACTGAAGCTTTCTTT.

The chain links TRBV18 to TRBJ2-5; 11 nucleotides match TRBD1. The CDR3 totals 15 residues. Germline assignment: CDR1 KGHSH and CDR2 LQKENI. J gave up 5 bases and V 3 bases, and 5 bases lay outside the gene matches. CDR3 loop: CASSPDRGPDETQYF. The CDR3 DNA reads as TGTGCCAGCTCACCGGACAGGGGGCCCGATGAGACCCAGTACTTC. Variable domain in full (rest from reference TRBV18 and TRBJ2-5): NAGVMQNPRHLVRRRGQEARLRCSPMKGHSHVYWYRQLPEEGLKFMVYLQKENIIDESGMPKERFSAEFPKEGPSILRIQQVVRGDSAAYFCASSPDRGPDETQYFGPGTRLLVL.

The CDR3: CASSSPGTSAYNEQFF. As DNA, the CDR3 is TGTGCCAGCAGCTCCCCGGGGACTAGTGCGTACAATGAGCAGTTCTTC. The V and J genes are TRBV13 and TRBJ2-1, with 8 bases aligning to TRBD2. The V gene end was trimmed by 4 bases and the J gene end by 4 bases; junction bases not matched to a gene: 9. CDR1 and CDR2 (germline): PRHDT, FYEKMQ (reference sequence). The CDR3 is 16 amino acids.

The rearrangement links TRBV18 to TRBJ1-3; D is perhaps TRBD1 (5 bases). The CDR3 is 14 amino acids. Trimming removed 4 bases at V and 2 bases at J, with 9 bases between. Germline V CDR1 and CDR2: KGHSH, LQKENI. The CDR3 region has the DNA TGTGCCAGCTCACTCAGGGTACCTGGAAACACCATATATTTT. Encoded protein: CASSLRVPGNTIYF.

This chain links TRBV6-6 with TRBJ2-7, with 8 nucleotides matching TRBD2. Trimming cost V 7 bases and J 6 bases; bases outside gene matches: 14. The germline CDR1 and CDR2 sequences are MNHNY and SVGAGI (reference sequence). The CDR3 extends over 15 amino acids. For the CDR3, the DNA is TGTGCCAGCACTAACGGGACGGGGGGGCCACGCGAGCAGTACGTC. Its translation: CASTNGTGGPREQYV.

The V and J genes are TRBV6-5 and TRBJ1-2; D is undetermined. Trimming shortened V by 6 bases and J by 3 bases, and 17 bases separated the two germline ends. Per the germline V gene, CDR1 is MNHEY and CDR2 is SVGAGI. The CDR3 contains 15 residues. As DNA, the CDR3 is TGTGCCAGCAGACGCCGCGCGGCCTTGTACTATGGCTACACCTTC. Translated: CASRRRAALYYGYTF.

The chain has TRBV28 and TRBJ1-1; TRBD1 matches 10 bases. This CDR3 spans 12 amino acids. Trimming removed 6 bases from V and 8 bases from J; junction bases left unmatched: 3. The germline CDR1 and CDR2 sequences are MDHEN and SYDVKM. The CDR3 sequence is CASSRGQGEAFF. CDR3 sequence (DNA): TGTGCCAGCAGCCGGGGACAGGGGGAAGCTTTCTTT. The entire variable domain, with the rest obtained from reference TRBV28 and TRBJ1-1, is as follows: DVKVTQSSRYLVKRTGEKVFLECVQDMDHENMFWYRQDPGLGLRLIYFSYDVKMKEKGDIPEGYSVSREKKERFSLILESASTNQTSMYLCASSRGQGEAFFGQGTRLTVV.

As DNA, the CDR3 is TGCAGCGTTAACCTCGGGGGGAACACAGATACGCAGTATTTT. Protein: CSVNLGGNTDTQYF. The gene calls are TRBV29-1 and TRBJ2-3, with 7 bases fitting TRBD2. Trimming took 5 bases from V and 2 from J; bases not matched to a gene: 7. Germline loops: CDR1 SQVTM, CDR2 ANQGSEA. This CDR3 has 14 residues.

The gene calls are TRBV27 and TRBJ2-7; TRBD2 agrees at 12 bases. The germline CDR1 and CDR2 sequences are MNHEY and SMNVEV (reference sequence). CDR3 length: 15 amino acids. V lost 5 bases to trimming and J lost 2 bases; unmatched junction nucleotides: 4. CDR3 region: CASSITSGRPYEQYF. CDR3 sequence (DNA): TGTGCCAGCAGTATTACTAGCGGGAGGCCCTACGAGCAGTACTTC.

In its sample, this clone was seen once. The chain links TRBV4-3 to TRBJ1-2; D not resolved. CDR1 and CDR2 from the germline V gene are LGHNA and YSLEER. The CDR3 runs 16 residues. V was shortened by 1 base and J by 0 bases, with 12 bases between the two germline ends. The CDR3 nucleotides are TGCGCCAGCAGCCAAGGGGTTGGGCAGGCTAACTATGGCTACACCTTC. Encoded protein: CASSQGVGQANYGYTF.

V and J are TRBV25-1 and TRBJ1-3, with a weak D call TRBD1 (5 bases). The CDR3 contains 17 residues. V gave up 1 base and J gave up 2 bases, with 15 bases separating them. CDR1 is MGHDK, CDR2 SYGVNS, per germline. CDR3 sequence (DNA): TGTGCCAGCAGTGAATGGGGGGAGTTAAGGACTGGAAACACCATATATTTT. Residues: CASSEWGELRTGNTIYF.

CDR3 residues: CASSLTNLAVEREYF. The CDR3 DNA sequence: TGTGCCAGCAGCTTAACAAATCTAGCGGTAGAGAGGGAGTATTTT. The genes are TRBV11-2 and TRBJ2-3, with 7 positions matching TRBD2. The trim removed 2 bases at V and 13 bases at J, leaving 15 bases unmatched. Germline V gene lookup returns CDR1 SGHAT and CDR2 FQNNGV. This CDR3 is 15 amino acids long. Full variable domain (rest looked up from reference TRBV11-2 and TRBJ2-3): EAGVAQSPRYKIIEKRQSVAFWCNPISGHATLYWYQQILGQGPKLLIQFQNNGVVDDSQLPKDRFSAERLKGVDSTLKIQPAKLEDSAVYLCASSLTNLAVEREYFGPGTRLTVL.